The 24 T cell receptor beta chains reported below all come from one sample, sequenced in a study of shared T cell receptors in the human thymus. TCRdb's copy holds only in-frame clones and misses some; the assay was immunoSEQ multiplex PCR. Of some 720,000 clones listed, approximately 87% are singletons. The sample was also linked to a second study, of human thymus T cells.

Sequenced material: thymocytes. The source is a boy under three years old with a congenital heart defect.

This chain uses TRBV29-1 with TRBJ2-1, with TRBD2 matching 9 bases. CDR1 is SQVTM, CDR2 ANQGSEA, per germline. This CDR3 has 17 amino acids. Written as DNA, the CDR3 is TGCGGTGGGGAACCGGACTTGACTAGCGGAGAATACAATGAGCAGTTCTTC. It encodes CGGEPDLTSGEYNEQFF.

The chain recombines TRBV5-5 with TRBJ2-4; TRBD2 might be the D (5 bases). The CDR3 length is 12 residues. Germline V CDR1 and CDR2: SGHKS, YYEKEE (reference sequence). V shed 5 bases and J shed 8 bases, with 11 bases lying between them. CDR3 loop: CASRRGRDIQYF. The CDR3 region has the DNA TGTGCCAGCAGACGAGGGAGAGACATTCAGTACTTC.

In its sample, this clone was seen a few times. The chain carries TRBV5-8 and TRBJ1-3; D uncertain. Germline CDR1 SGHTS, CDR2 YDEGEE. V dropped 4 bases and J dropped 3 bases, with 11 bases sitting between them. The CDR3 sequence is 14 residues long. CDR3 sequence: CASSPRGGGNTIYF. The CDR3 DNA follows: TGTGCCAGCAGCCCACGGGGAGGTGGAAACACCATATATTTT.

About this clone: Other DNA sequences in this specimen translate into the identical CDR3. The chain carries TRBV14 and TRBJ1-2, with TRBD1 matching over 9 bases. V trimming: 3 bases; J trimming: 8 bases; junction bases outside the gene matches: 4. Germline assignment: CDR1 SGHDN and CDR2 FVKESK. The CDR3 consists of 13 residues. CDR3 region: CASSQGQGGGYTF. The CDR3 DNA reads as TGTGCCAGCAGCCAGGGACAGGGAGGGGGCTACACCTTC.

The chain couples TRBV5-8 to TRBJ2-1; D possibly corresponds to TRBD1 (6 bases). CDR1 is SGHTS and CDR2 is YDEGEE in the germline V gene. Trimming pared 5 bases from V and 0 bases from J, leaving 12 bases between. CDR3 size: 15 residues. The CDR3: CASSNRAHSYNEQFF. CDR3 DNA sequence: TGTGCCAGCAGTAACAGGGCCCACTCCTACAATGAGCAGTTCTTC.

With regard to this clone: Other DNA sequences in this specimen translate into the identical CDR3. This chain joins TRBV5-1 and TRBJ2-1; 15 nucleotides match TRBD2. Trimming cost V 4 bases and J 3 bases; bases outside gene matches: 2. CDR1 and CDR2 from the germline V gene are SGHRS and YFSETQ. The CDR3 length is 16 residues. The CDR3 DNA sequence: TGCGCCAGCAGCCTGGGACTAGCGGGAGGCTACAATGAGCAGTTCTTC. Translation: CASSLGLAGGYNEQFF.

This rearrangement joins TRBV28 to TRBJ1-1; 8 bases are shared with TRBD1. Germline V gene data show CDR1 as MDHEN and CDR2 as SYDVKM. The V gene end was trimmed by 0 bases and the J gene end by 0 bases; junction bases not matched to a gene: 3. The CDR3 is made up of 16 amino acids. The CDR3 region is CASSLWTGALNTEAFF. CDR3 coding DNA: TGTGCCAGCAGTTTATGGACAGGGGCCCTGAACACTGAAGCTTTCTTT.

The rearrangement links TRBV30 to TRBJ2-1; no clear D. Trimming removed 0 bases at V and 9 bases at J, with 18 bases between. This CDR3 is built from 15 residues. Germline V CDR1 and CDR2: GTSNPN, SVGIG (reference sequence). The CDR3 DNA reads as TGTGCCTGGAGTGTACCTCTATCTCTGAGTGTTGAGCAGTTCTTC. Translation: CAWSVPLSLSVEQFF.

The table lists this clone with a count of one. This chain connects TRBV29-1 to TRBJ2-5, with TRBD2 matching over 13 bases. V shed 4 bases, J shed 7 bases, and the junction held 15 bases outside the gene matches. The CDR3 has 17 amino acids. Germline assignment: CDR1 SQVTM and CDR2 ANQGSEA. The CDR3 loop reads CSVVRTSGRLGYRTQYF. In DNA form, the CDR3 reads TGCAGCGTTGTAAGGACTAGCGGGAGATTGGGTTATAGGACCCAGTACTTC. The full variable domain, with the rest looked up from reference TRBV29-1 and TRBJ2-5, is SAVISQKPSRDICQRGTSLTIQCQVDSQVTMMFWYRQQPGQSLTLIATANQGSEATYESGFVIDKFPISRPNLTFSTLTVSNMSPEDSSIYLCSVVRTSGRLGYRTQYFGPGTRLLVL.

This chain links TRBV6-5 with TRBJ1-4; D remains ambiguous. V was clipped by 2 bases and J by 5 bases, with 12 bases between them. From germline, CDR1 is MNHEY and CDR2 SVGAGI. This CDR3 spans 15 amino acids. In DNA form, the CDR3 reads TGTGCCAGCAGTTACCGGGGAGGGTCCAATGAAAAACTGTTTTTT. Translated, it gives CASSYRGGSNEKLFF.

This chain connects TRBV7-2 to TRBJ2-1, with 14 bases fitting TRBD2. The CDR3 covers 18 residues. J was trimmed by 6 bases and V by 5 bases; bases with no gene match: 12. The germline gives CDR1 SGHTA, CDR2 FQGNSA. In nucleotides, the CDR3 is TGTGCCAGCAGCCCCCTCGCCCGACTAGCGGGAGGGCTCAATGAGCAGTTCTTC. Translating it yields CASSPLARLAGGLNEQFF. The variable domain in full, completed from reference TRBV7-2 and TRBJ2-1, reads GAGVSQSPSNKVTEKGKDVELRCDPISGHTALYWYRQSLGQGLEFLIYFQGNSAPDKSGLPSDRFSAERTGGSVSTLTIQRTQQEDSAVYLCASSPLARLAGGLNEQFFGPGTRLTVL.

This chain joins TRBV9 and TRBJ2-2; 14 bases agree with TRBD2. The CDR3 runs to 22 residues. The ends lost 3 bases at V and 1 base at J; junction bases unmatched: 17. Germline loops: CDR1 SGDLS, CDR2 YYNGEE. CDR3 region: CASSAQSGGGLAGEGNTGELFF. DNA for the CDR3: TGTGCCAGCAGCGCCCAAAGCGGGGGGGGACTAGCGGGAGAAGGGAACACCGGGGAGCTGTTTTTT. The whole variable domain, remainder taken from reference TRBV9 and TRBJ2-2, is DSGVTQTPKHLITATGQRVTLRCSPRSGDLSVYWYQQSLDQGLQFLIQYYNGEERAKGNILERFSAQQFPDLHSELNLSSLELGDSALYFCASSAQSGGGLAGEGNTGELFFGEGSRLTVL.

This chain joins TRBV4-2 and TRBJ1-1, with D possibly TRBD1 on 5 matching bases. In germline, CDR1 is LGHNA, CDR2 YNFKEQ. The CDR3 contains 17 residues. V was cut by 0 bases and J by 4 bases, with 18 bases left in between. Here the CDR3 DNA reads TGTGCCAGCAGCCAAGAAGAATCGACAGATGTAGGCACTGAAGCTTTCTTT. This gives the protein CASSQEESTDVGTEAFF.

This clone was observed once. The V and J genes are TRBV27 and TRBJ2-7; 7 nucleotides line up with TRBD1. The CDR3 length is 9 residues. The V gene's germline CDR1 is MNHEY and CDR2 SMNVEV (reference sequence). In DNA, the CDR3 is TGTGCCAGCACGGGACAGTTCGGAGTC. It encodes CASTGQFGV.

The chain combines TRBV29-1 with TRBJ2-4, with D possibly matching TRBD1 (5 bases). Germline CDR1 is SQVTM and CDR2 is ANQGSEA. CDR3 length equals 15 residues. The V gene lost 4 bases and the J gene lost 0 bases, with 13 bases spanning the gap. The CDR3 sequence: CSVVWVQGAKNIQYF. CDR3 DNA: TGCAGCGTTGTGTGGGTGCAGGGAGCCAAAAACATTCAGTACTTC.

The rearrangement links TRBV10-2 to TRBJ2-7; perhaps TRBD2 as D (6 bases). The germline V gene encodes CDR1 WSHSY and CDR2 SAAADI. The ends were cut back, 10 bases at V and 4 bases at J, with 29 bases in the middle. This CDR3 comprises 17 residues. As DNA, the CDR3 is TGCGCCACCTCAAAAGAAGCGGGCAAGACCATCTCATACGAGCAGTACTTC. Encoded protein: CATSKEAGKTISYEQYF.

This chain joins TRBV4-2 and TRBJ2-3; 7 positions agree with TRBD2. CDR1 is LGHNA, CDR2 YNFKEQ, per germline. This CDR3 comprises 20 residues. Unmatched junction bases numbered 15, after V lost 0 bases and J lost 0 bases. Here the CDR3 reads CASSQEWGVITSESTDTQYF. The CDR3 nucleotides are TGTGCCAGCAGCCAAGAGTGGGGGGTTATAACTAGCGAGAGCACAGATACGCAGTATTTT.

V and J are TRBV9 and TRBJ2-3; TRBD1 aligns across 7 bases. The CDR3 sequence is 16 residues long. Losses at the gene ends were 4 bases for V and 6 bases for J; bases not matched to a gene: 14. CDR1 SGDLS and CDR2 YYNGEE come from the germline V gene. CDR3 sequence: CASSPHRGELADTQYF. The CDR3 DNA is TGTGCCAGCAGCCCCCACAGGGGAGAATTGGCGGATACGCAGTATTTT.

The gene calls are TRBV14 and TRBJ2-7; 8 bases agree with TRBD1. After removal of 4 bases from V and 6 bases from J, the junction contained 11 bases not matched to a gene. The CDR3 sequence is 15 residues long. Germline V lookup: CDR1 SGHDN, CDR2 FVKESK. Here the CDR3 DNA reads TGTGCCAGCAGCCCCTTGAGGACAGGGTTCGGCGAGCAGTACTTC. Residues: CASSPLRTGFGEQYF.

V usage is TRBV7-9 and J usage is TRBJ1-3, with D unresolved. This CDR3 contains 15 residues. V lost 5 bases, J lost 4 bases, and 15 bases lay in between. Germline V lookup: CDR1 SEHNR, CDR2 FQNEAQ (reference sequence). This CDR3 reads CASSPPSAFGNTIYF. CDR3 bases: TGTGCCAGCAGCCCCCCCAGCGCGTTCGGAAACACCATATATTTT.

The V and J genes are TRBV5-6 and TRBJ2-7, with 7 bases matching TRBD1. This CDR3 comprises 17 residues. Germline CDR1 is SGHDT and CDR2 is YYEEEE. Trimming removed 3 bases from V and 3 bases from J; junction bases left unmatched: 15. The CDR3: CASSCRKVQDRSYEQYF. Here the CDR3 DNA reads TGTGCCAGCAGCTGCCGGAAGGTTCAGGACAGGAGCTACGAGCAGTACTTC.

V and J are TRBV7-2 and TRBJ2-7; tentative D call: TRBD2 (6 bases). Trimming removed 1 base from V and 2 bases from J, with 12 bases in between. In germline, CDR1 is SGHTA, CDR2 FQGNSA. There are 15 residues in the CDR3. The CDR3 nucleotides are TGTGCCAGCAGCTTAGTGGGCGGGGTAGCCTACGAGCAGTACTTC. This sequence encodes CASSLVGGVAYEQYF.

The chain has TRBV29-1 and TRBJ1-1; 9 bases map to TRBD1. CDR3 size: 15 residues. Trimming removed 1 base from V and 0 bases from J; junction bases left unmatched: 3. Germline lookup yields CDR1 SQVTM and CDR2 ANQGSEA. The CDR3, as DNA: TGCAGCGTTGAAGGGACAGGGGCCATGAACACTGAAGCTTTCTTT. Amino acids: CSVEGTGAMNTEAFF.

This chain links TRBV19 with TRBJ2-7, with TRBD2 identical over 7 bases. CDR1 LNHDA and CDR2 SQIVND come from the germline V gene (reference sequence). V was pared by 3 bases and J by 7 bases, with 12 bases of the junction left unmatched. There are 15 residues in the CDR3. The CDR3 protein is CASSMGGVGTWEQYF. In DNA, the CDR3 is TGTGCCAGTAGTATGGGGGGGGTGGGTACGTGGGAGCAGTACTTC.